Listed here are 10 T cell receptor beta chains from one sample, sequenced in a study of T cell clones after liver transplantation. The assay was immunoSEQ multiplex PCR, and TCRdb's table has in-frame clones only and misses some. This sample has roughly 120,000 clones; roughly nine tenths occur once, and the top ten carry 0.8% to 0.9%. Specimen: CD4+ T cells from blood, collected 12 months after liver transplant. The receptors come from a human patient who received a liver transplant. The graft donor may have contributed some T cells.

The rearrangement links TRBV2 to TRBJ2-7; D possibly corresponds to TRBD1 (6 bases). Per the germline V gene, CDR1 is SNHLY and CDR2 is FYNNEI. V lost 8 bases, J lost 2 bases, and 16 bases lay in between. This CDR3 spans 14 amino acids. As DNA, the CDR3 is TGTGCCAGCGGCGGAGGACAGTATCCCTACGAGCAGTACTTC. It specifies CASGGGQYPYEQYF.

This sequence joins TRBV7-2 and TRBJ2-5; 8 bases are a match to TRBD1. The CDR3 is 15 residues long. CDR1 and CDR2 from the germline V gene are SGHTA and FQGNSA. The V segment lost 3 bases and the J segment 5 bases; nucleotides outside the gene matches: 8. The CDR3 sequence: CASSFQTGARETQYF. CDR3 DNA sequence: TGTGCCAGCAGCTTTCAGACAGGGGCTAGGGAGACCCAGTACTTC.

The rearrangement links TRBV5-1 to TRBJ2-1, with 9 bases identical to TRBD2. This CDR3 contains 15 residues. The V segment lost 3 bases and the J segment 5 bases; nucleotides outside the gene matches: 6. Germline V lookup: CDR1 SGHRS, CDR2 YFSETQ. Here the CDR3 DNA reads TGCGCCAGCAGCTCCTCTAGCGGGATCAACAATGAGCAGTTCTTC. Residues: CASSSSSGINNEQFF.

The chain has TRBV28 and TRBJ2-7; 12 bases agree with TRBD2. Germline-derived CDR1 and CDR2 are MDHEN and SYDVKM. This CDR3 comprises 16 residues. Trimming removed 6 bases from V and 7 bases from J; junction bases left unmatched: 13. The CDR3 here is CASRRWLAGGPGEQYF. CDR3 nucleotides: TGTGCCAGCAGGAGGTGGCTAGCGGGAGGGCCGGGGGAGCAGTACTTC.

This clone appeared a single time. This chain uses TRBV2 with TRBJ1-4; 9 nucleotides match TRBD1. Germline CDR1 is SNHLY and CDR2 is FYNNEI. This CDR3 comprises 14 residues. The V segment lost 4 bases and the J segment 7 bases; nucleotides outside the gene matches: 4. CDR3 sequence (DNA): TGTGCCAGCAGTGGGCGGGACAGGGTTGAAAAACTGTTTTTT. It specifies CASSGRDRVEKLFF.

The chain employs TRBV15 and TRBJ2-2; TRBD2 matches at 7 bases. Germline CDR1 is LNHNV and CDR2 is YYDKDF (reference sequence). Losses at the gene ends were 8 bases for V and 6 bases for J; bases not matched to a gene: 6. The CDR3 covers 13 residues. The CDR3 protein is CATHGGWAGELFF. As DNA, the CDR3 is TGTGCCACCCACGGGGGGTGGGCCGGGGAGCTGTTTTTT.

This chain joins TRBV5-1 and TRBJ2-2, with 10 nucleotides matching TRBD1. The CDR3 spans 19 residues. The ends lost 2 bases at V and 6 bases at J; junction bases unmatched: 16. CDR1 is SGHRS, CDR2 YFSETQ, per germline. CDR3 residues: CASSLTPGQGLAEAGELFF. Written as DNA, the CDR3 is TGCGCCAGCAGCTTAACCCCGGGACAGGGGCTAGCGGAGGCCGGGGAGCTGTTTTTT.

This clone occurred once. The chain joins TRBV6-6 to TRBJ2-7; 11 bases fit TRBD2. From germline, CDR1 is MNHNY and CDR2 SVGAGI (reference sequence). The trim removed 6 bases at V and 5 bases at J, leaving 9 bases unmatched. CDR3 length: 15 amino acids. This CDR3 is CASRLLAGGPNEQYF. DNA of the CDR3: TGTGCCAGCAGGCTTTTAGCGGGAGGGCCAAACGAGCAGTACTTC.

This chain joins TRBV5-4 and TRBJ2-1; unclear D gene. The V gene lost 4 bases and the J gene lost 8 bases, with 10 bases spanning the gap. Germline V CDR1 and CDR2: SGHNT, YYREEE (reference sequence). The CDR3 is 12 amino acids. The CDR3 DNA sequence: TGTGCCAGCAGCCCCCTAAGGGATGAGCAGTTCTTC. It encodes CASSPLRDEQFF.

This clone was seen just once. The V gene is TRBV15, the J gene TRBJ2-3, with D possibly matching TRBD2 (6 bases). The germline V gene encodes CDR1 LNHNV and CDR2 YYDKDF (reference sequence). CDR3 length: 16 amino acids. The V gene lost 5 bases and the J gene lost 2 bases, with 17 bases spanning the gap. CDR3 nucleotides: TGTGCCACCAGCGGCTTAACTAGCCTTCACACAGATACGCAGTATTTT. This encodes CATSGLTSLHTDTQYF. The full variable domain, completed using reference TRBV15 and TRBJ2-3, is DAMVIQNPRYQVTQFGKPVTLSCSQTLNHNVMYWYQQKSSQAPKLLFHYYDKDFNNEADTPDNFQSRRPNTSFCFLDIRSPGLGDTAMYLCATSGLTSLHTDTQYFGPGTRLTVL.